This T cell receptor beta chain was retrieved from a study of shared clonotypes between healthy human individuals. Study-level background: Every donor yielded three CD4 naive, three CD4 memory, two CD8 naive and one CD8 memory plate.

Deep-level running was used for the assay. Repertoires were generated with immunoSEQ multiplex PCR, while TCRdb's copy carries only in-frame clones and drops some. Of about 690,000 clones in the sample, 90% were seen once. Turning to this clone: Its antigen is unidentified.

General observations from the study: Sequencing of the sorted subsets was shown by rarefaction to be incomplete despite large depth. Clonotype sharing across four donors was observed for 4.5% to 6.5% of naive CD4 clonotypes.

The sample comprised memory CD8+ T cells from PBMCs. As for subset: CD45RO+ cells pooled with CCR7-negative TemRA cells. The sequence was collected from a man aged 18-30 years in good health. Some clones in this sample may be carry-over from other donors' samples.

In DNA form, the CDR3 reads TGTGCCAGCAGCTTTGGCGGGAGCTCCTACGAGCAGTACTTC. Translation: CASSFGGSSYEQYF. V is TRBV7-8 and J is TRBJ2-7; the match to TRBD2 covers 7 bases. The CDR3 loop spans 14 amino acids. Losses at the gene ends were 3 bases for V and 0 bases for J; bases not matched to a gene: 2. The germline gives CDR1 SGHVS, CDR2 FQNEAQ.